The table lists the clone carrying this TCR beta chain with a count of one. V was pared by 8 bases and J by 2 bases, with 9 bases of the junction left unmatched. The CDR3 has 14 residues. The germline V gene has CDR1 MDHEN and CDR2 SYDVKM. The method was immunoSEQ multiplex PCR; TCRdb's version includes in-frame clones alone and lacks a portion of them. In the table there are 200,000 or so clones, around 92% of which are singletons. This sample stems from a study of T cell responses to AZD1222 COVID-19 vaccine. The chain employs TRBV28 and TRBJ2-7; 7 nucleotides line up with TRBD1. The source material was peripheral blood, sampled on day 0 of AZD1222 vaccination. This TCR came from an adult in good health. The CDR3 coding sequence is TGTGCCAGCGGCCCTTCAGGGGGTACCTACGAGCAGTACGTC. Its protein is CASGPSGGTYEQYV.